This TCR beta chain was documented in a study of OX40 agonist ivuxolimab in advanced cancers. Study-wide findings and caveats: The CD4+ and CD8+ T cells in the blood had expanded clonally by week 6 at 0.1 to 3.0 mg/kg.

Sequenced by immunoSEQ multiplex PCR; TCRdb stores in-frame clones only, minus some. This sample has approximately 39,000 clones, with approximately 80% found just once. The V segment lost 3 bases and the J segment 11 bases; nucleotides outside the gene matches: 7. Germline assignment: CDR1 MDHEN and CDR2 SYDVKM. CDR3 length: 13 residues. This clone came up once. Its antigen is unknown. Autoimmune disease history or systemic immunosuppression was exclusionary. This specimen consisted of CD4+ or CD8+ T cells sorted from blood, obtained in a trial of the OX40 agonist ivuxolimab. The receptor's source is an adult with an advanced solid tumor such as melanoma, head and neck, liver or kidney cancer. The chain carries TRBV28 and TRBJ2-4, with TRBD1 matching over 7 bases. CDR3 region: CASSFFSQGLQYF. In DNA form, the CDR3 reads TGTGCCAGCAGTTTTTTTTCACAGGGGCTTCAGTACTTC. The whole variable domain, remainder taken from reference TRBV28 and TRBJ2-4, is DVKVTQSSRYLVKRTGEKVFLECVQDMDHENMFWYRQDPGLGLRLIYFSYDVKMKEKGDIPEGYSVSREKKERFSLILESASTNQTSMYLCASSFFSQGLQYFGAGTRLSVL.